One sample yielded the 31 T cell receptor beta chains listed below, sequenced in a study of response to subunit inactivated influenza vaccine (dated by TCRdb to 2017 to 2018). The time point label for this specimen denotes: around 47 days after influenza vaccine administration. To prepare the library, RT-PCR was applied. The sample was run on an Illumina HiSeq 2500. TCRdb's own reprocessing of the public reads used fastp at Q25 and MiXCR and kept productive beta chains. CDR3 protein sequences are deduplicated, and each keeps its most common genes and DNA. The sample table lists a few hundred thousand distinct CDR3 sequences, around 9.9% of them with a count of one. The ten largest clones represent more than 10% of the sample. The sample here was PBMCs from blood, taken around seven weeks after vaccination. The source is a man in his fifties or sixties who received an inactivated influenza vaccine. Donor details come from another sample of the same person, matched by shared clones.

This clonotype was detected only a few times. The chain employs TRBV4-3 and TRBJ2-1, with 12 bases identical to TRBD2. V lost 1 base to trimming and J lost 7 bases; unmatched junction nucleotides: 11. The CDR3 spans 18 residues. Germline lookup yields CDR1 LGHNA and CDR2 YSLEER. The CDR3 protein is CASSQGFRASGRANEQFF. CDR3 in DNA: TGCGCCAGCAGCCAAGGGTTCAGGGCTAGCGGGAGGGCTAATGAGCAGTTCTTC.

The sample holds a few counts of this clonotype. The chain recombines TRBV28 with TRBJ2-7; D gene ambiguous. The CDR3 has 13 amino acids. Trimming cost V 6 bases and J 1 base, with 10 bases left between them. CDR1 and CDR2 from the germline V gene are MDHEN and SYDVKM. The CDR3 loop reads CASSGPWSYEQYF. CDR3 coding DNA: TGTGCCAGCAGCGGGCCGTGGTCCTACGAGCAGTACTTC. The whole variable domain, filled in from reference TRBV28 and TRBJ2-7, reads DVKVTQSSRYLVKRTGEKVFLECVQDMDHENMFWYRQDPGLGLRLIYFSYDVKMKEKGDIPEGYSVSREKKERFSLILESASTNQTSMYLCASSGPWSYEQYFGPGTRLTVT.

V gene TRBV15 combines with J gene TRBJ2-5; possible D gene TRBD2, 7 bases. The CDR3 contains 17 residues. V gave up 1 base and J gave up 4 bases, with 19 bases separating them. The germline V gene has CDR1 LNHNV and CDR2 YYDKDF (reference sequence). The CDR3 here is CATSRVPRSRGGETQYF. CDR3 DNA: TGTGCCACCAGCAGAGTCCCCCGATCGAGGGGGGGAGAGACCCAGTACTTC. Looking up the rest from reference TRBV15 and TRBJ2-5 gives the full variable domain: DAMVIQNPRYQVTQFGKPVTLSCSQTLNHNVMYWYQQKSSQAPKLLFHYYDKDFNNEADTPDNFQSRRPNTSFCFLDIRSPGLGDTAMYLCATSRVPRSRGGETQYFGPGTRLLVL.

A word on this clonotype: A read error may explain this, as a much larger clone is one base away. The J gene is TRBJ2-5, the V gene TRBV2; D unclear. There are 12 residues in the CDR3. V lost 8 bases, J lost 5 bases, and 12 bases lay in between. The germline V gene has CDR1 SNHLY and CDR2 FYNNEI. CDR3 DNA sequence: TGTGCCAGCGGTGTGGGCCGGGAGACCCAGTACTTC. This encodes CASGVGRETQYF.

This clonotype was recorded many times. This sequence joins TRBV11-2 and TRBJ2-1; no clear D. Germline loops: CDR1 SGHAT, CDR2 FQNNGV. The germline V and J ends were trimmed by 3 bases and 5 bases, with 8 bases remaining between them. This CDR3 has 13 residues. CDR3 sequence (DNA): TGTGCCAGCAGCTTGAGTAGGAACAATGAGCAGTTCTTC. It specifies CASSLSRNNEQFF.

CDR3 bases: TGCAGTGCTATTATTAGCGGGAGGGTTAGTGAGCAGTTCTTC. Translated, it gives CSAIISGRVSEQFF. V and J are TRBV20-1 and TRBJ2-1; 11 positions agree with TRBD2. Germline V lookup: CDR1 DFQATT, CDR2 SNEGSKA (reference sequence). Trimming took 4 bases from V and 9 from J; bases not matched to a gene: 8. There are 14 residues in the CDR3.

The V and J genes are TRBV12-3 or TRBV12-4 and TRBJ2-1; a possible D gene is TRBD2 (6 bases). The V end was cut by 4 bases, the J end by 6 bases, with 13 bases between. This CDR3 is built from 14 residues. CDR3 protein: CASSWARRGNEQFF. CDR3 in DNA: TGTGCCAGCAGTTGGGCCCGGCGGGGCAATGAGCAGTTCTTC.

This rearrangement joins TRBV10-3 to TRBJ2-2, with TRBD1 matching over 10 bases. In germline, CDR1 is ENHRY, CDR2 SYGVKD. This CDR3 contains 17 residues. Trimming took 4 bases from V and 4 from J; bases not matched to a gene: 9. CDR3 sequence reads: CAISARQGAWVTGELFF. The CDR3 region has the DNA TGTGCCATCAGTGCGCGACAGGGGGCGTGGGTCACCGGGGAGCTGTTTTTT.

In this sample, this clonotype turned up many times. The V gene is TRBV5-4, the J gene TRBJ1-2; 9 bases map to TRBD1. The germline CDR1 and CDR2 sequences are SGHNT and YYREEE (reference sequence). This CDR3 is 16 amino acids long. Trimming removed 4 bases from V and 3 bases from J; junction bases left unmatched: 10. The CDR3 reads CASSPRSGQGDYGYTF. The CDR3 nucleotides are TGTGCCAGCAGCCCCAGGTCGGGACAGGGAGACTATGGCTACACCTTC.

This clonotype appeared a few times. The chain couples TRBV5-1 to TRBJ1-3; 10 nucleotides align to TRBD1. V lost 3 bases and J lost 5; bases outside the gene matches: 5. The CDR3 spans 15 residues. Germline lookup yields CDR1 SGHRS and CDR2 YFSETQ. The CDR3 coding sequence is TGCGCCAGCAGCTGGACAGGGGGTAACAGAAACACCATATATTTT. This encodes CASSWTGGNRNTIYF.

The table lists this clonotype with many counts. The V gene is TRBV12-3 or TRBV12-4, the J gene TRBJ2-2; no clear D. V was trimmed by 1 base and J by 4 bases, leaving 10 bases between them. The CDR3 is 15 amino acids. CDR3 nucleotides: TGTGCCAGCAGTTTAGTGGCCACAAGCACCGGGGAGCTGTTTTTT. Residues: CASSLVATSTGELFF.

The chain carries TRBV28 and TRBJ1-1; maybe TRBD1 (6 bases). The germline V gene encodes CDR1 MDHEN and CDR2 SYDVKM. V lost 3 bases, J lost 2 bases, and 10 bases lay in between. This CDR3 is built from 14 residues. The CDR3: CASSLGAYNTEAFF. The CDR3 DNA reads TGTGCCAGCAGTTTGGGGGCATATAACACTGAAGCTTTCTTT. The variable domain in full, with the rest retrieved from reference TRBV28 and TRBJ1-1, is DVKVTQSSRYLVKRTGEKVFLECVQDMDHENMFWYRQDPGLGLRLIYFSYDVKMKEKGDIPEGYSVSREKKERFSLILESASTNQTSMYLCASSLGAYNTEAFFGQGTRLTVV.

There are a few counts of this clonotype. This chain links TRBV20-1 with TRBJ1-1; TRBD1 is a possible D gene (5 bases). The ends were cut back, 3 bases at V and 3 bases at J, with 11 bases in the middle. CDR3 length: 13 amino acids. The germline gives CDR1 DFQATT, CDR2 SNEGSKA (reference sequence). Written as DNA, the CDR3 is TGCAGTGCTAGCATGTGGGGGGACACTGAAGCTTTCTTT. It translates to CSASMWGDTEAFF.

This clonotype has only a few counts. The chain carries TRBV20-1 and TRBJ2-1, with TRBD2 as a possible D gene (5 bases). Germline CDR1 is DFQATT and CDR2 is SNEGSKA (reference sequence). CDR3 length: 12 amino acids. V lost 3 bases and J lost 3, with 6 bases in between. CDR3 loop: CSASGNYNEQFF. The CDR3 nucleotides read TGCAGTGCTAGCGGGAACTACAATGAGCAGTTCTTC.

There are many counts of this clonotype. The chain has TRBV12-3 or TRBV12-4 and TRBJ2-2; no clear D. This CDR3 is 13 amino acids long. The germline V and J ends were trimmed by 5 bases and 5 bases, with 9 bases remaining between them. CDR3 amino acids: CASSTLLTGELFF. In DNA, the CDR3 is TGTGCCAGCAGTACACTACTAACCGGGGAGCTGTTTTTT.

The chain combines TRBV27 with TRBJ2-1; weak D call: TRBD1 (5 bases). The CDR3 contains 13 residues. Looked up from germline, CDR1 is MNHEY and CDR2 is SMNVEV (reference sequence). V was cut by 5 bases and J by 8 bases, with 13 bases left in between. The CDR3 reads CASSPPGAHEQFF. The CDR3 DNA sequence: TGTGCCAGCAGTCCCCCTGGGGCCCATGAGCAGTTCTTC.

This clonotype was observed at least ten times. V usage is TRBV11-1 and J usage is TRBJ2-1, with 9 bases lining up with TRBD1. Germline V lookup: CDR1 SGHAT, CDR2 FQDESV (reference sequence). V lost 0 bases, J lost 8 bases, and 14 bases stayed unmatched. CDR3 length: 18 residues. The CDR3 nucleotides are TGTGCCAGCAGCTTAGCGGTTATCAACAGGGGGCGGGTTGATGAGCAGTTCTTC. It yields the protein CASSLAVINRGRVDEQFF.

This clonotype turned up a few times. The CDR3 loop reads CASSVAGIGYEQYF. In DNA form, the CDR3 reads TGTGCCAGCAGCGTTGCCGGGATAGGCTACGAGCAGTACTTC. The chain combines TRBV7-8 with TRBJ2-7, with D maybe TRBD2 (5 bases). Looked up from germline, CDR1 is SGHVS and CDR2 is FQNEAQ. There are 14 residues in the CDR3. V gave up 5 bases and J gave up 3 bases, with 14 bases separating them.

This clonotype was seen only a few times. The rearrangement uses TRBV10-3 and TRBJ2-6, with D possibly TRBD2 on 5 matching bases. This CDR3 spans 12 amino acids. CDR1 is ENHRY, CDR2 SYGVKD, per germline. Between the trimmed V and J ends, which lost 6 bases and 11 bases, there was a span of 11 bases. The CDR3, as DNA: TGTGCCATCAGGCCGCCGGAGGACGTCCTGACTTTC. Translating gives CAIRPPEDVLTF.

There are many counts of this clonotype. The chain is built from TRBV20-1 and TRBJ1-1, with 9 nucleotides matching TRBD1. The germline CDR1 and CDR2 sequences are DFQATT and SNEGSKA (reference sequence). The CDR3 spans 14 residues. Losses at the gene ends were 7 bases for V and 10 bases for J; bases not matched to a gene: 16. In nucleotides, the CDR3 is TGCAGTGTTATAGGAGACAGGGGGTTTCGGGGAGCTTTCTTT. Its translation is CSVIGDRGFRGAFF.

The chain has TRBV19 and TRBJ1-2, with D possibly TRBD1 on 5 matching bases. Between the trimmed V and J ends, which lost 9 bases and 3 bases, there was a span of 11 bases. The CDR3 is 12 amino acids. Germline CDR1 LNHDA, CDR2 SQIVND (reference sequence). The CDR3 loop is CASRREYYGYTF. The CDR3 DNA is TGTGCCAGCCGCAGGGAGTACTATGGCTACACCTTC.

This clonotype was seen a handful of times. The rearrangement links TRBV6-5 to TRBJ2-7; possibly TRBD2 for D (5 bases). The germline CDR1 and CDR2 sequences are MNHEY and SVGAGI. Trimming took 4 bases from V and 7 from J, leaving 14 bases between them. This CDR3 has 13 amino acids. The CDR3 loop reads CASSSRRGREQYF. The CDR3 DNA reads TGTGCCAGCAGTTCCCGGAGAGGGCGGGAGCAGTACTTC.

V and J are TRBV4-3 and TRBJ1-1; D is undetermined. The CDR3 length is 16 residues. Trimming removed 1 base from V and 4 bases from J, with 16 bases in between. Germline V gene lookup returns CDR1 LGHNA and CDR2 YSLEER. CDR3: CASSQVWVTGGTEAFF. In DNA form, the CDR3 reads TGCGCCAGCAGCCAAGTTTGGGTCACCGGCGGCACTGAAGCTTTCTTT.

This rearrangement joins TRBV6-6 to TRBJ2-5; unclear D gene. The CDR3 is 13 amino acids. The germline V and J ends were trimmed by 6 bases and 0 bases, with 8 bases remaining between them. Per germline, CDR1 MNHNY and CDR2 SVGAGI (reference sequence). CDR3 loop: CASRIQHQETQYF. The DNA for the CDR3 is TGTGCCAGCAGAATACAGCACCAAGAGACCCAGTACTTC.

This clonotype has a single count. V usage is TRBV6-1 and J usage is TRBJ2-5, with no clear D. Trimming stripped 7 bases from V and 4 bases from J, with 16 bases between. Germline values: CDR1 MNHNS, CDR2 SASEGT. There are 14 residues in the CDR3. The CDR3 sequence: CASNSGRVSETQYF. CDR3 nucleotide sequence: TGTGCCAGCAACTCAGGACGGGTTTCAGAGACCCAGTACTTC.

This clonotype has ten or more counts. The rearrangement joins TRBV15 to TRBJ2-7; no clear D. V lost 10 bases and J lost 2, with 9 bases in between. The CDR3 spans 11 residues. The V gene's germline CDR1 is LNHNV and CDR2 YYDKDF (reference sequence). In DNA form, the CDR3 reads TGTGCCATTGGACCGACCTACGAGCAGTACTTC. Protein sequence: CAIGPTYEQYF.

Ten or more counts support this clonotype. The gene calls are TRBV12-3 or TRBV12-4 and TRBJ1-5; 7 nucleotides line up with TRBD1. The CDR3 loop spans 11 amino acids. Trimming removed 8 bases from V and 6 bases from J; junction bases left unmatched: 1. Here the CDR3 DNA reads TGTGCCAGCCAGGGGGGTCAGCCCCAGCATTTT. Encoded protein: CASQGGQPQHF.

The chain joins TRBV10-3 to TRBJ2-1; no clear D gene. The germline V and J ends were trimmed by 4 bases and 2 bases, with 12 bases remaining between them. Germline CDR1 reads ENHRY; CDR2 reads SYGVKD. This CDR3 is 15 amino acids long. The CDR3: CAISGVGVTYNEQFF. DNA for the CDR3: TGTGCCATCAGTGGGGTTGGGGTGACCTACAATGAGCAGTTCTTC.

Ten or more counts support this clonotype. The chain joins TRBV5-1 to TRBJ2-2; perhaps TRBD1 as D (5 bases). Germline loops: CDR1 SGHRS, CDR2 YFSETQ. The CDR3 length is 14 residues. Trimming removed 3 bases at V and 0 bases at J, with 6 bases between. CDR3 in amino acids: CASSWTPNTGELFF. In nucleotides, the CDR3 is TGCGCCAGCAGCTGGACACCGAACACCGGGGAGCTGTTTTTT. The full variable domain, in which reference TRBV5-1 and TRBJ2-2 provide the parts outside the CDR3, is KAGVTQTPRYLIKTRGQQVTLSCSPISGHRSVSWYQQTPGQGLQFLFEYFSETQRNKGNFPGRFSGRQFSNSRSEMNVSTLELGDSALYLCASSWTPNTGELFFGEGSRLTVL.

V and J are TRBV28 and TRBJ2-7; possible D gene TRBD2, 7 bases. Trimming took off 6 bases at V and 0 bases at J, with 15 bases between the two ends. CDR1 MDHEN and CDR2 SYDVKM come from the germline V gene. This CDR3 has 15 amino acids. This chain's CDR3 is CASSWGGLDSYEQYF. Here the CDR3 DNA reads TGTGCCAGCAGCTGGGGGGGGCTCGACTCCTACGAGCAGTACTTC.

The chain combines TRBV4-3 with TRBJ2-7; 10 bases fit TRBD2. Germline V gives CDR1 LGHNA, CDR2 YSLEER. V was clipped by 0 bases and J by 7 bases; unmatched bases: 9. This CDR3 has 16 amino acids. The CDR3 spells CASSQDLLAGAGEQYF. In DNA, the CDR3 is TGCGCCAGCAGCCAAGATCTTCTAGCGGGAGCGGGAGAGCAGTACTTC.